Sequencing of this TCR beta chain was carried out in a study of Ad26.COV2.S vaccination and SARS-CoV-2 variants. Specified treatment: roughly 18 received Ad26.COV2.S at low or high dose, single or two shots; 5 received placebo; per-sample allocation not given. All samples were drawn on day 63, counting from the first vaccine or placebo injection. From germline, CDR1 is MNHEY and CDR2 SVGAGI. This CDR3 comprises 13 residues. V lost 5 bases and J 6 bases, leaving 13 bases between the germline ends. The data were produced by immunoSEQ multiplex PCR, yet TCRdb's version contains in-frame clones alone and is incomplete. The data contain over 400,000 clones, 89% of them singletons.

This chain joins TRBV6-5 and TRBJ1-1, with D unclear. Here the sequenced sample was peripheral blood, taken in a trial of Ad26.COV2.S vaccine versus placebo. The sequence was collected from a person between 18 and 65 years old who received the Ad26.COV2.S COVID-19 vaccine or a placebo. In nucleotides, the CDR3 is TGTGCCAGCAGTCTTATGGCTCTAGCTGAAGCTTTCTTT. Amino acid sequence: CASSLMALAEAFF.